This T cell receptor beta chain was documented in a study of blood T cell repertoires in COVID-19. As for the study in general: The United States, Italy and Spain were the sources of the acute and convalescent COVID-19 samples. T cells, B-cell-depleted T cells, or PBMCs provided the cDNA or gDNA that served as material.

Per the germline V gene, CDR1 is ENHRY and CDR2 is SYGVKD. The CDR3 is 15 amino acids. J was trimmed by 3 bases and V by 6 bases; bases with no gene match: 5. Original methodology: From reference gene primer amplification, estimates of nucleated cell counts were derived. Data came from immunoSEQ multiplex PCR; TCRdb stores just in-frame clones and leaves some out. V and J calls and clone size are given by that table; D and trimming were obtained from the DNA. The sample comprises about 190,000 clones, 80% to 85% of which are singletons, and approximately 6.1% rests with the top ten. The source is a woman in her forties with acute or convalescent COVID-19. The sample was peripheral blood. This sequence joins TRBV10-3 and TRBJ2-2; 9 nucleotides match TRBD2. Written as DNA, the CDR3 is TGTGCCATCAGCTCGGGACTAGCTGACACCGGGGAGCTGTTTTTT. Protein product: CAISSGLADTGELFF.